Described below is a single T cell receptor (beta chain) sequence and its context. These data originate in a study of blood T cell dynamics during melanoma immunotherapy. Method: immunoSEQ multiplex PCR; TCRdb's copy keeps in-frame clones and lacks some. The sample holds approximately 23,000 clones, roughly 91% seen once. The CDR3 extends over 12 amino acids. Germline CDR1 and CDR2: MNHEY and SVGAGI. V was shortened by 5 bases and J by 8 bases, with 9 bases between the two germline ends. Time point noted: pre-treatment baseline. Sampling occurred pretreatment (T0) and at week 3 (W3), after cycle one of checkpoint blockade. Disease control meant complete response, partial response or stable disease at 12 weeks.

The clonotype comes from a human donor with melanoma. The chain combines TRBV6-5 with TRBJ1-4; no reliable D call. The source material was blood, sampled from a patient treated with checkpoint blockade. The CDR3 sequence is CASSEAGEKLFF. The CDR3 DNA is TGTGCCAGCAGTGAGGCGGGCGAAAAACTGTTTTTT.